A single sample gave rise to the 21 T cell receptor beta chains below, sequenced in a study of response to subunit inactivated influenza vaccine. TCRdb reanalysed the RT-PCR reads using MiXCR and keeps one entry per CDR3 protein. The repertoire consists of 600,000 to 700,000 distinct CDR3 sequences, with around 13% occurring once and the leading ten covering about 7.6%. The material was PBMCs from blood, obtained 14 days before vaccination. The receptors were sampled from a middle-aged man who received an inactivated influenza vaccine.

This chain connects TRBV30 to TRBJ2-1, with TRBD2 identical over 9 bases. Germline V gene data show CDR1 as GTSNPN and CDR2 as SVGIG (reference sequence). This CDR3 is 15 amino acids long. Germline trimming cut 3 bases from V and 6 bases from J; bases unmatched to any gene: 9. The DNA for the CDR3 is TGTGCCTGGAGGCTAGCGGGGATTTCTGCCAATGAGCAGTTCTTC. Protein sequence: CAWRLAGISANEQFF.

The genes are TRBV9 and TRBJ2-1; unclear D gene. Germline-derived CDR1 and CDR2 are SGDLS and YYNGEE. The CDR3 runs to 14 residues. The V gene lost 2 bases and the J gene lost 10 bases, with 16 bases spanning the gap. The CDR3 DNA sequence: TGTGCCAGCAGCGTGTCCCCAGCCGCCCGCGAGCAGTTCTTC. It encodes CASSVSPAAREQFF.

The chain couples TRBV29-1 to TRBJ2-2, with TRBD1 matching over 9 bases. Germline V gene lookup returns CDR1 SQVTM and CDR2 ANQGSEA. The CDR3 length is 14 residues. The V gene end was trimmed by 6 bases and the J gene end by 4 bases; junction bases not matched to a gene: 6. The chain's CDR3 is CSVTRTGVTGELFF. Here the CDR3 DNA reads TGCAGCGTAACCCGGACAGGGGTCACCGGGGAGCTGTTTTTT.

This clonotype was recorded a few times. The V gene is TRBV29-1, the J gene TRBJ2-1; a weak D match, TRBD2 (5 bases). V dropped 3 bases and J dropped 10 bases, with 13 bases sitting between them. CDR3 size: 12 residues. Germline CDR1 is SQVTM and CDR2 is ANQGSEA. The CDR3 DNA sequence: TGCAGCGTTGAGCGGGCCCCTTGGGAGCAGTTCTTC. Protein: CSVERAPWEQFF.

This chain uses TRBV9 with TRBJ2-3, with TRBD2 matching over 8 bases. The CDR3 has 15 residues. In germline, CDR1 is SGDLS, CDR2 YYNGEE. Trimming at V came to 9 bases and at J to 0 bases, leaving 9 bases not matched to a gene. In DNA, the CDR3 is TGTGCCACCACTACTAGCGGCTATAGCACAGATACGCAGTATTTT. It is translated as CATTTSGYSTDTQYF.

This clonotype showed up just a few times. The J gene is TRBJ1-2, the V gene TRBV5-1, with D unclear. CDR1 is SGHRS, CDR2 YFSETQ, per germline. V was pared by 5 bases and J by 0 bases, with 5 bases between. This CDR3 region has 12 residues. This CDR3 reads CASRGTNYGYTF. The CDR3 DNA is TGCGCCAGCAGGGGGACTAACTATGGCTACACCTTC. Filled out from reference TRBV5-1 and TRBJ1-2, the complete variable domain reads KAGVTQTPRYLIKTRGQQVTLSCSPISGHRSVSWYQQTPGQGLQFLFEYFSETQRNKGNFPGRFSGRQFSNSRSEMNVSTLELGDSALYLCASRGTNYGYTFGSGTRLTVV.

The table lists this clonotype with many counts. V and J are TRBV6-2 or TRBV6-3 and TRBJ1-5; D is uncertain. Germline values: CDR1 MNHEY, CDR2 SVGEGT. Trimming pared 2 bases from V and 0 bases from J, leaving 8 bases between. The CDR3 spans 15 residues. The CDR3 region has the DNA TGTGCCAGCAGTTACGCAGCCTATAGCAATCAGCCCCAGCATTTT. Its translation is CASSYAAYSNQPQHF.

A few counts support this clonotype. The rearrangement uses TRBV29-1 and TRBJ2-1, with 9 positions matching TRBD1. Germline loops: CDR1 SQVTM, CDR2 ANQGSEA. There are 14 residues in the CDR3. V was pared by 7 bases and J by 8 bases, with 12 bases of the junction left unmatched. CDR3 region: CSAKSGTGLDEQFF. The CDR3 region has the DNA TGCAGCGCTAAATCCGGGACAGGGCTCGATGAGCAGTTCTTC.

This clonotype was observed a few times. The CDR3 nucleotides read TGTGCCAGCAGCCTGACTAGCGGGAGGGCCAGGTCCTACAATGAGCAGTTCTTC. This encodes CASSLTSGRARSYNEQFF. The chain links TRBV3-1 to TRBJ2-1; 14 bases agree with TRBD2. Germline V CDR1 and CDR2: LGHDT, YNNKEL (reference sequence). V gave up 4 bases and J gave up 1 base; unmatched junction bases: 6. The length of the CDR3 is 18 residues.

The rearrangement joins TRBV4-3 to TRBJ2-5, with D hard to call. The CDR3 contains 18 residues. The V end was cut by 0 bases, the J end by 1 base, with 18 bases between. Germline lookup yields CDR1 LGHNA and CDR2 YSLEER. This CDR3 reads CASSQDFSLAGRQETQYF. CDR3 DNA: TGCGCCAGCAGCCAAGATTTTAGTCTGGCAGGCCGCCAAGAGACCCAGTACTTC.

The J gene is TRBJ2-3, the V gene TRBV20-1; D ambiguous. This CDR3 region has 15 residues. Germline V CDR1 and CDR2: DFQATT, SNEGSKA (reference sequence). Trimming took off 5 bases at V and 2 bases at J, with 17 bases between the two ends. The CDR3 sequence is CSASHDGWYTDTQYF. CDR3 nucleotides: TGCAGTGCTTCGCATGATGGGTGGTACACAGATACGCAGTATTTT.

This clonotype was detected only a few times. The CDR3 region has the DNA TGTGCCAGCAAGCGAGGCCGCGGCGAGCAGTACTTC. This translates into CASKRGRGEQYF. The chain joins TRBV6-5 to TRBJ2-7; D is unclear. Between the trimmed V and J ends, which lost 7 bases and 6 bases, there was a span of 13 bases. CDR1 MNHEY and CDR2 SVGAGI come from the germline V gene. This CDR3 is built from 12 residues.

There are a few counts of this clonotype. The chain links TRBV5-1 to TRBJ2-3, with 8 positions matching TRBD2. CDR1 and CDR2 from the germline V gene are SGHRS and YFSETQ. CDR3 size: 14 residues. Trimming cost V 6 bases and J 3 bases; bases outside gene matches: 6. The CDR3 DNA reads as TGCGCCAGCACTCCGGGAGGGCCTACAGATACGCAGTATTTT. It specifies CASTPGGPTDTQYF.

This clonotype has just a few counts. The chain has TRBV12-3 or TRBV12-4 and TRBJ2-1, with a weak D call TRBD1 (6 bases). V shed 8 bases and J shed 15 bases, with 17 bases lying between them. There are 11 residues in the CDR3. The CDR3 sequence: CASGEQGPRFF. In nucleotides, the CDR3 is TGTGCCAGCGGAGAACAGGGCCCTCGGTTCTTC.

This clonotype was observed a few times. V gene TRBV20-1 combines with J gene TRBJ2-7; a possible D gene is TRBD2 (6 bases). Trimming removed 5 bases from V and 0 bases from J, with 11 bases in between. The CDR3 spans 13 residues. CDR1 and CDR2 from the germline V gene are DFQATT and SNEGSKA (reference sequence). CDR3 protein: CSAAGPSSYEQYF. For the CDR3, the DNA is TGCAGTGCTGCGGGACCAAGCTCCTACGAGCAGTACTTC.

Only a few counts were recorded for this clonotype. The DNA of the CDR3 is TGTGCCTGGAGTGTGCTGATGGCCTCGGGACTGTTTTTT. This sequence encodes CAWSVLMASGLFF. The chain employs TRBV30 and TRBJ1-4; no reliable D call. Germline V gene sequence: CDR1 GTSNPN, CDR2 SVGIG (reference sequence). The CDR3 extends over 13 amino acids. V lost 0 bases and J 13 bases, leaving 15 bases between the germline ends.

V usage is TRBV12-3 or TRBV12-4 and J usage is TRBJ2-7; D is perhaps TRBD1 or TRBD2 (6 bases each). Trimming pared 3 bases from V and 6 bases from J, leaving 9 bases between. The CDR3 totals 12 residues. The CDR3 DNA reads as TGTGCCAGCAGTTTTTGGGGGGCCGAGCAGTACTTC. Its protein is CASSFWGAEQYF.

V is TRBV13 and J is TRBJ2-7; a weak D match, TRBD2 (7 bases). This CDR3 has 15 residues. Trimming pared 3 bases from V and 2 bases from J, leaving 14 bases between. Germline CDR1 PRHDT, CDR2 FYEKMQ (reference sequence). The DNA for the CDR3 is TGTGCCAGCAGCTTGGGGAGGGGGGCTACCTACGAGCAGTACTTC. Translating gives CASSLGRGATYEQYF.

In its sample, this clonotype was seen many times. This CDR3 reads CSADRRVDTEAFF. For the CDR3, the DNA is TGCAGCGCCGACAGGAGGGTGGACACTGAAGCTTTCTTT. This chain uses TRBV29-1 with TRBJ1-1; possibly TRBD1 for D (6 bases). The CDR3 loop spans 13 amino acids. V lost 7 bases and J lost 3, with 15 bases in between. CDR1 and CDR2 (germline): SQVTM, ANQGSEA.

This clonotype was counted between two and nine times. This chain uses TRBV7-6 with TRBJ2-1; 9 positions agree with TRBD2. The germline V gene has CDR1 SGHVS and CDR2 FNYEAQ. V lost 5 bases and J lost 0; bases outside the gene matches: 11. This CDR3 is built from 18 residues. CDR3 residues: CASSIRPASGISYNEQFF. CDR3 sequence (DNA): TGTGCCAGCAGCATACGCCCCGCTAGCGGGATCTCCTACAATGAGCAGTTCTTC.

This clonotype occurred many times. At one boundary the junction diverges from the germline segment, which might be a read error. The V and J genes are TRBV7-2 and TRBJ2-3; TRBD2 aligns across 8 bases. In germline, CDR1 is SGHTA, CDR2 FQGNSA. The length of the CDR3 is 15 residues. The CDR3 loop is CASSLVGGGTDTQYF. The CDR3, as DNA: TGTGCCAGCAGTTTAGTGGGCGGGGGGACAGATACGCAGTATTTT.